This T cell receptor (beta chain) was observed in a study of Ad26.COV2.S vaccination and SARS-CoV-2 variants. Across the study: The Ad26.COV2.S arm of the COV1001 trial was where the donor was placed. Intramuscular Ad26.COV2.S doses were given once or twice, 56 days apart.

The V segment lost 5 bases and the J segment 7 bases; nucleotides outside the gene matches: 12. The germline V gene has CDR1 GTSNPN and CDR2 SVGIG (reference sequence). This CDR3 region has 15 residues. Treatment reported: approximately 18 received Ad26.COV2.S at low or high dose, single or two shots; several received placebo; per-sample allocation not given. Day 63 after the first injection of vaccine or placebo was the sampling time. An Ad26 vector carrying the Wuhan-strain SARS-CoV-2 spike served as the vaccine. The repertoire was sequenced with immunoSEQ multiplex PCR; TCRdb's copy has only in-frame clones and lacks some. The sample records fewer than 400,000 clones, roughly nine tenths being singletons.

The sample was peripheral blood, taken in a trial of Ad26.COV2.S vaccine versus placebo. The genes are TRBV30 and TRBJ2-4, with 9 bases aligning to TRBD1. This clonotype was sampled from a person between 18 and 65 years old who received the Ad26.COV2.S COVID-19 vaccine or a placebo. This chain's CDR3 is CAWSGQGGVLNIQYF. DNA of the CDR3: TGTGCCTGGTCGGGACAGGGAGGCGTTTTGAACATTCAGTACTTC.